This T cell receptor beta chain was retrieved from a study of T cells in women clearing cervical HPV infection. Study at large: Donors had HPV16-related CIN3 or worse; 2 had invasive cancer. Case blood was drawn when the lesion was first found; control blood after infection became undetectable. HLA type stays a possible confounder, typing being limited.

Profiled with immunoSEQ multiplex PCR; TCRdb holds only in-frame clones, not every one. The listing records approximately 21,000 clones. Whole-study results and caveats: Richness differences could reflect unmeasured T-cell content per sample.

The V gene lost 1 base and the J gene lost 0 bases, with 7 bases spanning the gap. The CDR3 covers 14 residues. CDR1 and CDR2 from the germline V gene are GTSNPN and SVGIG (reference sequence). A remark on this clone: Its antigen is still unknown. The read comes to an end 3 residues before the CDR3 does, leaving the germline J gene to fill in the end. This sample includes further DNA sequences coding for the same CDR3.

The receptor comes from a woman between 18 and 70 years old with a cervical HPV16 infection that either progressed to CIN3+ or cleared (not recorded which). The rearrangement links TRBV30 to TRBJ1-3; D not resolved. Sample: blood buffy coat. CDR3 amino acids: CAWSEDYSGNTIYF. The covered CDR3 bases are TGTGCCTGGAGTGAAGACTACTCTGGAAACACC.